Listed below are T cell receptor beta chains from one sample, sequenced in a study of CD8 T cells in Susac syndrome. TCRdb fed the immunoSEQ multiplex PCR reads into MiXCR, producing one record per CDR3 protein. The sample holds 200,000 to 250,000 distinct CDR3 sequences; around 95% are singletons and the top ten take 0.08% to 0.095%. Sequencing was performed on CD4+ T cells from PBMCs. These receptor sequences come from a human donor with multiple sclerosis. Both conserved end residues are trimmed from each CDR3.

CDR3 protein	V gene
SAPGTGGEKLF	TRBV20-1
ASSGEMGTEAF	TRBV6-4
ASPTPISYEQY	TRBV23-1
ASSWDFQTQY	TRBV5-1
ASSLDRGQAYGYT	TRBV11-2
SVNSGTGSSYEQY	TRBV29-1
ASSHLWQERSNEQF	TRBV3-1
ASSRGVVETQY	TRBV9
ASSLPGVTDNEQF	TRBV28
ASSQLAREQY	TRBV3-1
SVDGQAGQETQY	TRBV29-1
ATSSWFNEQF	TRBV24-1
ASSDSGIRSYNEQF	TRBV25-1
ASSGISALTDTQY	TRBV25-1
SVGLAGGNEQF	TRBV29-1
ASSLERPETQY	TRBV28
AWKVSSYEQY	TRBV30
ASRRAREKGYEQY	TRBV6-1
ASSQEKEGRSNEQF	TRBV3-1
ASSDRGPREKLF	TRBV27
SAGRTGTNSPLH	TRBV20-1
SVRRTLNTEAF	TRBV29-1
ASSLEDPYEQY	TRBV5-1
ASSLYRVHGYT	TRBV12-3/TRBV12-4
ATSEPTGQQF	TRBV24-1
SVVRAGEVPDTQY	TRBV29-1
SAHTSGGALSSYEQY	TRBV20-1
ASRDEQNEQF	TRBV2
ASSSYMGAYEQY	TRBV5-1